These T cell receptor beta chains were read from a single sample in a study of shared clonotypes between healthy human individuals. Sequencing used immunoSEQ multiplex PCR; TCRdb keeps in-frame clones, though not all of them. There are fewer than 1 million clones in the sample; about 97% occur only once, and about 0.25% lies in the top ten. The sample comprised naive CD8+ T cells sorted from blood. The receptors come from a man younger than 40 in good health. CDR3s include the opening cysteine and the closing phenylalanine or tryptophan. D genes are given only for firm matches. For some rows the clone size is stated as once, few or many, or as a class when expanded; others skip it.

j_call: TRBJ2-3; clone_size: .; d_call: .; v_call: TRBV7-2; cdr3_nt: TGTGCCAGCAGCCCACCGAGCCCACCCGGGGATACGCAGTATTTT; cdr3_aa: CASSPPSPPGDTQYF
j_call: TRBJ2-5; clone_size: .; d_call: TRBD1; v_call: TRBV11-2; cdr3_nt: TGTGCCAGCAGCGACAGGGTCGTTGGAGAGACCCAGTACTTC; cdr3_aa: CASSDRVVGETQYF
j_call: TRBJ1-5; clone_size: .; d_call: TRBD1; v_call: TRBV15; cdr3_nt: TGTGCCACCAGCAGAGCACCGGGACAGGGGGCCGGGTTAGGACAGCCCCAGCATTTT; cdr3_aa: CATSRAPGQGAGLGQPQHF
j_call: TRBJ2-2; clone_size: .; d_call: .; v_call: TRBV4-3; cdr3_nt: TGCGCCAGCAGCCCCGTCGACAGCAACACCGGGGAGCTGTTTTTT; cdr3_aa: CASSPVDSNTGELFF
j_call: TRBJ1-2; clone_size: .; d_call: .; v_call: TRBV5-4; cdr3_nt: TGTGCCAGCAGCTTGTTTGCGGGATCGGATGGCTACACCTTC; cdr3_aa: CASSLFAGSDGYTF
j_call: TRBJ2-3; clone_size: .; d_call: TRBD2; v_call: TRBV15; cdr3_nt: TGTGCCACCAGCAGAGCACCGGGACTAGCGGGAGGCTCGGTGGTTACGCAGTATTTT; cdr3_aa: CATSRAPGLAGGSVVTQYF
j_call: TRBJ2-7; clone_size: .; d_call: .; v_call: TRBV5-8; cdr3_nt: TGTGCCAGCAGCAGAAGAACTTCCTCCTACGAGCAGTACTTC; cdr3_aa: CASSRRTSSYEQYF
j_call: TRBJ1-2; clone_size: .; d_call: .; v_call: TRBV6-4; cdr3_nt: TGTGCCAGCAGTGACGTTTTGGTTGGGGGTGGCTACACCTTC; cdr3_aa: CASSDVLVGGGYTF
j_call: TRBJ1-4; clone_size: .; d_call: .; v_call: TRBV28; cdr3_nt: TGTGCCAGCAGTTCCTCAACTAATGAAAAACTGTTTTTT; cdr3_aa: CASSSSTNEKLFF
j_call: TRBJ1-1; clone_size: .; d_call: .; v_call: TRBV7-2; cdr3_nt: TGTGCCAGCAGCCCCGATGGGAGGAAAGCTTTCTTT; cdr3_aa: CASSPDGRKAFF
j_call: TRBJ2-7; clone_size: .; d_call: TRBD2; v_call: TRBV27; cdr3_nt: TGTGCCAGCAGTTTATTAGCGGGAGACGGGATCGGCGAGCAGTACTTC; cdr3_aa: CASSLLAGDGIGEQYF
j_call: TRBJ1-3; clone_size: .; d_call: .; v_call: TRBV14; cdr3_nt: TGTGCCAGCAGCCAACTTACAGGGCCCTCTGGAAACACCATATATTTT; cdr3_aa: CASSQLTGPSGNTIYF
j_call: TRBJ2-3; clone_size: .; d_call: TRBD2; v_call: TRBV18; cdr3_nt: TGTGCCAGCTCACCGGGACTAGCGGGATACACAGATACGCAGTATTTT; cdr3_aa: CASSPGLAGYTDTQYF
j_call: TRBJ1-4; clone_size: .; d_call: .; v_call: TRBV7-2; cdr3_nt: TGTGCCAGCAGCTTAGGCCTTAGACGACCAGCAACTAATGAAAAACTGTTTTTT; cdr3_aa: CASSLGLRRPATNEKLFF
j_call: TRBJ2-7; clone_size: .; d_call: .; v_call: TRBV7-9; cdr3_nt: TGTGCCAGCAGAAGCACGGAATCCTACGAGCAGTACTTC; cdr3_aa: CASRSTESYEQYF
j_call: TRBJ2-1; clone_size: .; d_call: TRBD1; v_call: TRBV7-6; cdr3_nt: TGTGCCAGCAGCTTAAACAGGGGGCGGAATGAGCAGTTCTTC; cdr3_aa: CASSLNRGRNEQFF
j_call: TRBJ1-1; clone_size: .; d_call: .; v_call: TRBV4-1; cdr3_nt: TGCGCCAGCAGCAACCCCGGCAGGGATTACACTGAAGCTTTCTTT; cdr3_aa: CASSNPGRDYTEAFF
j_call: TRBJ2-1; clone_size: .; d_call: TRBD2; v_call: TRBV14; cdr3_nt: TGTGCCAGCAGCCAGACTAGCGGGAGGGCCAATGAGCAGTTCTTC; cdr3_aa: CASSQTSGRANEQFF
j_call: TRBJ2-7; clone_size: .; d_call: .; v_call: TRBV14; cdr3_nt: TGTGCCAGCAGCCCATCCGCCGGATACGAGCAGTACTTC; cdr3_aa: CASSPSAGYEQYF
j_call: TRBJ2-2; clone_size: .; d_call: TRBD2; v_call: TRBV7-8; cdr3_nt: TGTGCCAGCAGCTTAGGACTAGCGGGATATGACACCGGGGAGCTGTTTTTT; cdr3_aa: CASSLGLAGYDTGELFF
j_call: TRBJ2-7; clone_size: .; d_call: .; v_call: TRBV10-1; cdr3_nt: TGCGCCAGCAGTCCCGGGACCGTGTCCTACGAGCAGTACTTC; cdr3_aa: CASSPGTVSYEQYF
j_call: TRBJ1-1; clone_size: .; d_call: .; v_call: TRBV7-2; cdr3_nt: TGTGCCAGCAGCTTACGGGGGGGAGTGAACACTGAAGCTTTCTTT; cdr3_aa: CASSLRGGVNTEAFF
j_call: TRBJ2-5; clone_size: .; d_call: .; v_call: TRBV29-1; cdr3_nt: TGCAGCCTTACAGGGAGGAAAGAGACCCAGTACTTC; cdr3_aa: CSLTGRKETQYF
j_call: TRBJ2-4; clone_size: .; d_call: .; v_call: TRBV5-1; cdr3_nt: TGCGCCAATTGTCGACCAAGGAACATTCAGTACTTC; cdr3_aa: CANCRPRNIQYF
j_call: TRBJ2-2; clone_size: .; d_call: .; v_call: TRBV2; cdr3_nt: TGTGCCACAGTGATGGGATCCGGGGAGCTGTTTTTT; cdr3_aa: CATVMGSGELFF
j_call: TRBJ2-7; clone_size: .; d_call: TRBD2; v_call: TRBV7-9; cdr3_nt: TGTGCCAGCAGCTCGACTAGCGAAGCCTACGAGCAGTACTTC; cdr3_aa: CASSSTSEAYEQYF
j_call: TRBJ2-1; clone_size: .; d_call: .; v_call: TRBV29-1; cdr3_nt: TGCAGCGAGCACAGGGCTGATTACAATGAGCAGTTCTTC; cdr3_aa: CSEHRADYNEQFF
j_call: TRBJ2-3; clone_size: .; d_call: TRBD2; v_call: TRBV7-9; cdr3_nt: TGTGCCAGCAGCTTAATCGCTAGCGGGACAGATACGCAGTATTTT; cdr3_aa: CASSLIASGTDTQYF
j_call: TRBJ2-1; clone_size: once; d_call: TRBD2; v_call: TRBV14; cdr3_nt: TGTGCCAGCGAGGCGGGAGTTCGTGATGAGCAGTTCTTC; cdr3_aa: CASEAGVRDEQFF
j_call: TRBJ2-1; clone_size: .; d_call: .; v_call: TRBV5-1; cdr3_nt: TGCGCCAGCAGCTTGGGCGGCAATGAGCAGTTCTTC; cdr3_aa: CASSLGGNEQFF
j_call: TRBJ2-1; clone_size: .; d_call: .; v_call: TRBV10-3; cdr3_nt: TGTGCCGTCACCCCAGGACGGGATGAGCAGTTCTTC; cdr3_aa: CAVTPGRDEQFF
j_call: TRBJ2-1; clone_size: .; d_call: .; v_call: TRBV27; cdr3_nt: TGTGCCAGCAGTTTGGCCGGGAACAATGAGCAGTTCTTC; cdr3_aa: CASSLAGNNEQFF
j_call: TRBJ2-5; clone_size: .; d_call: .; v_call: TRBV14; cdr3_nt: TGTGCCAGCAGCCAAGTAAGACGAGGGCAAGAGACCCAGTACTTC; cdr3_aa: CASSQVRRGQETQYF
j_call: TRBJ2-3; clone_size: .; d_call: TRBD1; v_call: TRBV7-9; cdr3_nt: TGTGCCAGCAGCTTAGCGACAGGGGTGAGCACAGATACGCAGTATTTT; cdr3_aa: CASSLATGVSTDTQYF
j_call: TRBJ2-5; clone_size: .; d_call: TRBD2; v_call: TRBV7-9; cdr3_nt: TGTGCCAGCAGCTTTGGGAGGGAAGAGACCCAGTACTTC; cdr3_aa: CASSFGREETQYF
j_call: TRBJ2-7; clone_size: .; d_call: TRBD2; v_call: TRBV6-5; cdr3_nt: TGTGCCAGCAGCCCCCGGGGAGCGGGAGGCTACGAGCAGTACTTC; cdr3_aa: CASSPRGAGGYEQYF
j_call: TRBJ2-7; clone_size: once; d_call: .; v_call: TRBV27; cdr3_nt: TGTGCCAGCAGTTTATCGGGGGTGGGCCCTAACGAGCAGTACTTC; cdr3_aa: CASSLSGVGPNEQYF
j_call: TRBJ2-1; clone_size: .; d_call: .; v_call: TRBV11-3; cdr3_nt: TGTGCCAGCAGCCCAGGGGCGGGGAATGAGCAGTTCTTC; cdr3_aa: CASSPGAGNEQFF
j_call: TRBJ2-7; clone_size: few; d_call: .; v_call: TRBV2; cdr3_nt: TGTGCCAGCAGCCTGCTTCCGAGCGAGAGCTCCTACGAGCAGTACTTC; cdr3_aa: CASSLLPSESSYEQYF
j_call: TRBJ2-1; clone_size: .; d_call: .; v_call: TRBV19; cdr3_nt: TGTGCCAGTAGTACCGGGGGAGGCAATGAGCAGTTCTTC; cdr3_aa: CASSTGGGNEQFF
j_call: TRBJ2-7; clone_size: .; d_call: TRBD2; v_call: TRBV11-2; cdr3_nt: TGTGCCAGCAGCGCAGGGTCCGCTAGCGGAAACTACGAGCAGTACTTC; cdr3_aa: CASSAGSASGNYEQYF
j_call: TRBJ2-5; clone_size: .; d_call: .; v_call: TRBV6-5; cdr3_nt: TGTGCCAGCAGTAACAGGGTTGAAGAGACCCAGTACTTC; cdr3_aa: CASSNRVEETQYF